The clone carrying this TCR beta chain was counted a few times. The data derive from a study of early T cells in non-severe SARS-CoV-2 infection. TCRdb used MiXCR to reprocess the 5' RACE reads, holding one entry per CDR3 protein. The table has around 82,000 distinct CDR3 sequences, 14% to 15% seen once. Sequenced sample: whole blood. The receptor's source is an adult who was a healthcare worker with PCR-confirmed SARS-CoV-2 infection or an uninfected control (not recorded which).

The CDR3 region is CASSVDGQGLSGANVLTF. CDR3 sequence (DNA): TGTGCCAGCAGCGTTGACGGACAGGGCCTCTCTGGGGCCAACGTCCTGACTTTC. The rearrangement uses TRBV9 and TRBJ2-6; 8 nucleotides line up with TRBD1. J gave up 0 bases and V 2 bases, and 7 bases lay outside the gene matches. The CDR3 contains 18 residues. Per the germline V gene, CDR1 is SGDLS and CDR2 is YYNGEE.